These 15 T cell receptor beta chains were sequenced from one sample in a study of CD8+ T cells in alopecia areata. Documented treatment: oral pan-JAK inhibitor, 5-10 mg twice daily. Sequencing relied on a cDNA template that was reverse transcribed from extracted RNA. Assay: immunoSEQ multiplex PCR; the TCRdb copy retains only in-frame clones and omits some. The sample has roughly 190,000 clones, less than 65% seen once; the top ten hold 0.95% to 1.1%. The sample here was CD4+ T cells sorted from blood, taken at week 24, from a patient treated with tofacitinib. The receptor source for this set is a human donor with alopecia areata.

This clone has more than one count but fewer than ten. This chain connects TRBV29-1 to TRBJ2-1; 9 bases are shared with TRBD1. The CDR3 has 11 amino acids. Germline CDR1 reads SQVTM; CDR2 reads ANQGSEA. Trimming removed 6 bases from V and 15 bases from J; junction bases left unmatched: 9. CDR3 protein: CSVDRTGEWFF. The CDR3 DNA follows: TGCAGCGTGGATCGGACAGGGGAATGGTTCTTC.

The gene calls are TRBV29-1 and TRBJ1-2, with 9 bases aligning to TRBD1. The CDR3 consists of 12 residues. CDR1 and CDR2 from the germline V gene are SQVTM and ANQGSEA. J gave up 7 bases and V 7 bases, and 7 bases lay outside the gene matches. CDR3 sequence reads: CSAQGTGPGYTF. For the CDR3, the DNA is TGCAGCGCCCAAGGGACAGGGCCTGGCTACACCTTC.

This clone was counted a few times. This chain connects TRBV6-5 to TRBJ2-7; D call uncertain. Trimming took off 2 bases at V and 6 bases at J, with 11 bases between the two ends. Germline CDR1 is MNHEY and CDR2 is SVGAGI. The CDR3 has 13 amino acids. CDR3 bases: TGTGCCAGCAGTTACGGTCCTGGAGCCGAGCAGTACTTC. It translates to CASSYGPGAEQYF.

The chain joins TRBV2 to TRBJ2-3, with TRBD2 identical over 10 bases. Per germline, CDR1 SNHLY and CDR2 FYNNEI. Unmatched junction bases numbered 6, after V lost 4 bases and J lost 5 bases. This CDR3 region has 15 residues. DNA for the CDR3: TGTGCCAGCAGTGCGAACAGCGGGGGGGGAGATACGCAGTATTTT. This gives the protein CASSANSGGGDTQYF. Filled out from reference TRBV2 and TRBJ2-3, the complete variable domain reads EPEVTQTPSHQVTQMGQEVILRCVPISNHLYFYWYRQILGQKVEFLVSFYNNEISEKSEIFDDQFSVERPDGSNFTLKIRSTKLEDSAMYFCASSANSGGGDTQYFGPGTRLTVL.

The rearrangement uses TRBV7-2 and TRBJ1-1; D not resolved. The V end lost 1 base, the J end lost 5 bases, and 8 bases lay between the germline ends. The germline V gene encodes CDR1 SGHTA and CDR2 FQGNSA. The CDR3 runs 13 residues. The CDR3 DNA sequence: TGTGCCAGCAGCTTAGGAGCAAGAACTGAAGCTTTCTTT. Amino acid sequence: CASSLGARTEAFF.

The chain recombines TRBV9 with TRBJ2-1; D unresolved. This CDR3 has 13 amino acids. Germline CDR1 and CDR2: SGDLS and YYNGEE. V lost 4 bases, J lost 10 bases, and 15 bases lay in between. CDR3 amino acids: CASSTIPGKEQFF. CDR3 in DNA: TGTGCCAGCAGCACTATCCCCGGCAAGGAGCAGTTCTTC.

The CDR3 bases are TGCAGCGTTCACCGGGGAGAGCAGTTCTTC. Protein product: CSVHRGEQFF. V gene TRBV29-1 combines with J gene TRBJ2-1, with TRBD2 as a possible D gene (5 bases). The V gene lost 5 bases and the J gene lost 10 bases, with 9 bases spanning the gap. Per the germline V gene, CDR1 is SQVTM and CDR2 is ANQGSEA. CDR3 length: 10 amino acids.

V gene TRBV29-1 combines with J gene TRBJ1-2, with D tentatively TRBD1 (5 bases). CDR1 and CDR2 (germline): SQVTM, ANQGSEA. Between the trimmed V and J ends, which lost 4 bases and 6 bases, there was a span of 12 bases. The CDR3 has 12 amino acids. DNA for the CDR3: TGCAGCGTTGTAGAGGGGTTCGATGGCTACACCTTC. As protein: CSVVEGFDGYTF.

Only a few counts were recorded for this clone. The gene calls are TRBV29-1 and TRBJ1-5; a weak D match, TRBD1 (5 bases). CDR3 length: 13 residues. In germline, CDR1 is SQVTM, CDR2 ANQGSEA. Trimming shortened V by 2 bases and J by 11 bases, and 16 bases separated the two germline ends. CDR3 coding DNA: TGCAGCGTTGAAAAGGACTCCTCGGGGGCCCAGCATTTT. Translation gives CSVEKDSSGAQHF.

This chain joins TRBV25-1 and TRBJ2-5, with TRBD2 as a possible D gene (5 bases). The V gene lost 3 bases and the J gene lost 2 bases, with 10 bases spanning the gap. CDR1 is MGHDK, CDR2 SYGVNS, per germline. This CDR3 spans 14 amino acids. In nucleotides, the CDR3 is TGTGCCAGCAGTGACGGGGTACTTCAAGAGACCCAGTACTTC. It encodes CASSDGVLQETQYF. Complete variable domain (other parts from reference TRBV25-1 and TRBJ2-5): EADIYQTPRYLVIGTGKKITLECSQTMGHDKMYWYQQDPGMELHLIHYSYGVNSTEKGDLSSESTVSRIRTEHFPLTLESARPSHTSQYLCASSDGVLQETQYFGPGTRLLVL.

V and J are TRBV6-5 and TRBJ2-2; D call uncertain. CDR1 MNHEY and CDR2 SVGAGI come from the germline V gene. The germline V and J ends were trimmed by 7 bases and 3 bases, with 9 bases remaining between them. The CDR3 has 13 residues. This CDR3 reads CASKPGHTGELFF. Written as DNA, the CDR3 is TGTGCCAGCAAGCCAGGTCACACCGGGGAGCTGTTTTTT.

This clone was seen a single time. V is TRBV29-1 and J is TRBJ1-1; 9 nucleotides match TRBD1. V shed 4 bases and J 1 base; nucleotides not matched to a gene: 7. This CDR3 has 15 residues. Germline CDR1 is SQVTM and CDR2 is ANQGSEA. CDR3 region: CSVAPLGQGNTEAFF. CDR3 DNA sequence: TGCAGCGTTGCTCCCCTGGGACAGGGGAACACTGAAGCTTTCTTT.

The chain joins TRBV30 to TRBJ2-1; D is unclear. The CDR3 covers 16 residues. V dropped 0 bases and J dropped 0 bases, with 12 bases sitting between them. Looked up from germline, CDR1 is GTSNPN and CDR2 is SVGIG (reference sequence). The chain's CDR3 is CAWSVLTVRSYNEQFF. The CDR3 DNA follows: TGTGCCTGGAGTGTACTGACGGTCCGCTCCTACAATGAGCAGTTCTTC.

The chain recombines TRBV20-1 with TRBJ1-2; D remains ambiguous. V lost 0 bases and J 6 bases, leaving 5 bases between the germline ends. The germline CDR1 and CDR2 sequences are DFQATT and SNEGSKA (reference sequence). This CDR3 is 11 amino acids long. The CDR3 DNA follows: TGCAGTGCTAGAGATAATAATGGCTACACCTTC. This translates into CSARDNNGYTF.

Details on this clone: Being one base from a much bigger clone, this may be a read error. The rearrangement joins TRBV7-6 to TRBJ1-1; maybe TRBD1 (5 bases). Trimming removed 3 bases from V and 0 bases from J, with 5 bases in between. The CDR3 consists of 13 residues. CDR1 and CDR2 from the germline V gene are SGHVS and FNYEAQ. This CDR3 is CASSLTVNTEAFF. DNA for the CDR3: TGTGCCAGCAGCTTGACAGTGAACACTGAAGCTTTCTTT.